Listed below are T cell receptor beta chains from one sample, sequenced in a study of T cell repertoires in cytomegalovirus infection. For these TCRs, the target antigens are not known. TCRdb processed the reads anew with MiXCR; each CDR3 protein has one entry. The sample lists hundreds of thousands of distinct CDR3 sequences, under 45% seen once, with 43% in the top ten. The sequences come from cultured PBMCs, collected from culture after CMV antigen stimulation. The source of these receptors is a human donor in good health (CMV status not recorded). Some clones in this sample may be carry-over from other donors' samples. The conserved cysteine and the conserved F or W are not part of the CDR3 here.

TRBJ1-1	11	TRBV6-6	ASSSVKNTEAF
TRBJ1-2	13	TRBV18	ASSLSGTGLQGYT
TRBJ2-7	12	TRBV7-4	ASSPGTGNYEQY
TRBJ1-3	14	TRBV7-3	ASSPGQSLLGNTIY
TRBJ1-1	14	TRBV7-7	ASSSTPQQAWSEAF
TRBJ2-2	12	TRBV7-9	ASSQRDGTGELF
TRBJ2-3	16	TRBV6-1	ASSESPPAGGWTDTQY
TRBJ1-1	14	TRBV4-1	ASSQDSQGSDTEAF
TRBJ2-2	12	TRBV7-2	ASSTGLNTGELF
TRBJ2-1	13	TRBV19	ASSIGPSFYNEQF
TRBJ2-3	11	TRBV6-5	ASKIGGADTQY
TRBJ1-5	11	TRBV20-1	SAAGSCNQPQH
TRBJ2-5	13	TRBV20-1	SASIPREARETQY
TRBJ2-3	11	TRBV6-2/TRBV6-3	ASSIWGSDTQY
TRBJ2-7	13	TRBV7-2	ASSGGGGRAYEQY
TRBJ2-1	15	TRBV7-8	ASSLDVGGYTGDEQF
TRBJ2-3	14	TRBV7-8	ASSLDGGTFTDTQY